Shown below are 8 T cell receptor beta chains from a single sample sequenced in a study of blood T cell repertoires in COVID-19. Method: immunoSEQ multiplex PCR; TCRdb's copy keeps in-frame clones and lacks some. Seen here are about 70,000 clones, roughly 81% observed once, and the top ten hold less than 20%. What was sequenced was peripheral blood. The receptor source for this set is a man aged 80 or over with acute or convalescent COVID-19.

The chain combines TRBV6-5 with TRBJ1-5; D uncertain. The CDR3 covers 13 residues. Trimming stripped 5 bases from V and 0 bases from J, with 5 bases between. The V gene's germline CDR1 is MNHEY and CDR2 SVGAGI. As DNA, the CDR3 is TGTGCCAGCAGTATTAATAGCAATCAGCCCCAGCATTTT. Residues: CASSINSNQPQHF.

This chain links TRBV18 with TRBJ1-5; 7 bases are a match to TRBD1. Trimming cost V 6 bases and J 6 bases; bases outside gene matches: 8. CDR1 and CDR2 (germline): KGHSH, LQKENI. The CDR3 has 14 amino acids. This CDR3 is CASSPDRAGQPQHF. Here the CDR3 DNA reads TGTGCCAGCTCTCCCGACAGGGCAGGTCAGCCCCAGCATTTT.

The table lists this clone with a count of one. The CDR3 here is CASSTRQGNQPQHF. In nucleotides, the CDR3 is TGTGCCAGTAGTACCCGTCAGGGTAATCAGCCCCAGCATTTT. The rearrangement joins TRBV19 to TRBJ1-5; D might be TRBD1 (5 bases). Trimming shortened V by 4 bases and J by 4 bases, and 11 bases separated the two germline ends. The CDR3 runs to 14 residues. Germline loops: CDR1 LNHDA, CDR2 SQIVND (reference sequence).

This clone was counted a single time. The chain combines TRBV24-1 with TRBJ2-3; possibly TRBD2 for D (6 bases). The CDR3 has 14 amino acids. Germline loops: CDR1 KGHDR, CDR2 SFDVKD. Trimming stripped 7 bases from V and 0 bases from J, with 10 bases between. CDR3 bases: TGTGCCACCAGCGGCGGGATTAGCACAGATACGCAGTATTTT. Its protein is CATSGGISTDTQYF.

The chain links TRBV11-3 to TRBJ1-1; a weak D match, TRBD1 (5 bases). Looked up from germline, CDR1 is SGHNT and CDR2 is YENEEA. The CDR3 loop spans 12 amino acids. With 5 bases removed from V and 5 bases from J, the gap between germline ends came to 9 bases. CDR3 amino acids: CASSQGATEAFF. CDR3 DNA sequence: TGTGCCAGCAGCCAAGGGGCTACTGAAGCTTTCTTT.

The chain couples TRBV2 to TRBJ2-7, with 8 positions matching TRBD2. V lost 2 bases to trimming and J lost 4 bases; unmatched junction nucleotides: 10. Germline V gives CDR1 SNHLY, CDR2 FYNNEI. The CDR3 is made up of 16 amino acids. The CDR3 nucleotides read TGTGCCAGCAGTGAACGGACTAGCCCCTTGGGATACGAGCAGTACTTC. Protein product: CASSERTSPLGYEQYF.

The chain joins TRBV24-1 to TRBJ2-3; 8 bases are a match to TRBD2. Looked up from germline, CDR1 is KGHDR and CDR2 is SFDVKD. J lost 4 bases, V lost 4 bases, and 6 bases had no gene match. The CDR3 covers 15 residues. CDR3 bases: TGTGCCACCAGTGACACCCGGGGGGGGGCAGATACGCAGTATTTT. Its protein product is CATSDTRGGADTQYF.

This clone was seen just once. The chain has TRBV14 and TRBJ2-3; D is unclear. Germline V gene lookup returns CDR1 SGHDN and CDR2 FVKESK. This CDR3 contains 14 residues. V gave up 0 bases and J gave up 4 bases, with 8 bases separating them. The CDR3 DNA is TGTGCCAGCAGCCAAGATCTAGGCCCAGATACGCAGTATTTT. Translated, it gives CASSQDLGPDTQYF. Combining the CDR3 with reference TRBV14 and TRBJ2-3 gives the whole variable domain EAGVTQFPSHSVIEKGQTVTLRCDPISGHDNLYWYRRVMGKEIKFLLHFVKESKQDESGMPNNRFLAERTGGTYSTLKVQPAELEDSGVYFCASSQDLGPDTQYFGPGTRLTVL.